This record covers a single T cell receptor (beta chain). Ten or more counts support this clonotype. Its antigen remains unidentified. Base qualities are not provided; no much larger clone lies one nucleotide away. This sample was taken from a study of CD8 T cells in ankylosing spondylitis (dated by TCRdb to about 2017). Regarding the study in general: T cell receptor beta repertoires were profiled in healthy donors and ankylosing spondylitis patients so that disease-linked TCR variants could be found. The full study cohort was made up of 25 ankylosing spondylitis patients and 108 healthy donors. Peripheral blood was sampled, and synovial fluid was additionally collected from ankylosing spondylitis patients. Results and caveats for the whole study, not just this receptor: The disease-linked clones were reported as significantly enriched in matched synovial fluid samples from ankylosing spondylitis patients. In peripheral blood, the disease-linked clones were found at relatively low frequencies and had a CD8+ phenotype. Some motif variants were previously reported in synovial fluid and blood of reactive arthritis patients, suggesting common disease-initiation mechanisms. Blood from ankylosing spondylitis patients appeared to be characterized by a TCR beta motif made up of several highly homologous amino acid variants.

Instrument on record: Illumina HiSeq 2500. Quantitative 5'-RACE with molecular barcodes was the method used to prepare the TCR beta libraries. As for the original processing: A new computational method based on a probabilistic model of VDJ rearrangement was used to identify disease-linked TCR variants. TCRdb handled the public reads itself, with Q25 trimming in fastp and clone calling in MiXCR, and kept productive beta chains. Merged by CDR3 protein, the rows form single entries marked with the most common genes and DNA. The V and J calls, along with clone size, are taken from TCRdb and not from the paper's own processing. The sample table shows over 75,000 distinct CDR3 sequences, and around 10% are seen once. The top ten clonotypes cover 4.5% to 5.5% of the sample. The CDR3 goes from the cysteine to the phenylalanine over 15 residues. Only CDR3 DNA remains: 45 bases, in frame from the first base. V lost 4 bases and J lost 2 bases; the stretch between them is 13 bases long. CDR1 and CDR2 are read off the germline V gene as SGHRS and YFSETQ.

The receptor was isolated from a male donor with ankylosing spondylitis or in good health (not recorded which). Sequences were obtained from blood, either unsorted or a sorted T cell fraction (not recorded which). The sequence is built from TRBV5-1 and TRBJ2-1; the D gene is perhaps TRBD2, on 5 matching bases. The encoded CDR3 is CASSPGLDTYNEQFF. The bases are TGCGCCAGCAGCCCTGGACTGGATACCTACAATGAGCAGTTCTTC.